This T cell receptor (beta chain) emerged from a study of cytomegalovirus exposure and HLA in healthy donors. Primers for the PCR totalled 60 Vbeta and 13 Jbeta. The method was immunoSEQ multiplex PCR; TCRdb's version includes in-frame clones alone and lacks a portion of them. The profile shows 190,000 or so clones, 65% to 85% of them singletons. This CDR3 is built from 18 residues. V gave up 2 bases and J gave up 5 bases, with 24 bases separating them. Germline CDR1 is KGHSH and CDR2 is LQKENI. The sequencing input was PBMCs. The receptor was isolated from a boy aged 2-15 years in good health and CMV-seronegative. The chain uses TRBV18 and TRBJ1-2; no firm D call. The CDR3 DNA sequence: TGTGCCAGCTCACCAAAGCAGAGTTTCTTGGAGTTCCCATATGGCTACACCTTC. It codes for CASSPKQSFLEFPYGYTF. Using reference TRBV18 and TRBJ1-2 for the parts outside the CDR3, the full variable domain is NAGVMQNPRHLVRRRGQEARLRCSPMKGHSHVYWYRQLPEEGLKFMVYLQKENIIDESGMPKERFSAEFPKEGPSILRIQQVVRGDSAAYFCASSPKQSFLEFPYGYTFGSGTRLTVV.